The 21 T cell receptor beta chains listed next were all sequenced from one sample in a study of regulatory T cells in long-lasting Graves disease. This sample's time point: newly diagnosed GD, antithyroid drugs for less than 3 months. Researchers made the TCR library from RNA that was extracted from PBMCs. The TCR beta library used iRepertoire HTBI primers with Arm-PCR amplification of CDR3. In TCRdb, the multiplex PCR reads were re-called with MiXCR into one record per CDR3 protein. The sample holds about half a million distinct CDR3 sequences, around 12% seen once. This sample was also put to use in a study of T cells in Graves' hyperthyroidism and ophthalmopathy.

The input for sequencing was peripheral blood mononuclear cells (PBMCs), taken at new diagnosis, from a patient treated with antithyroid drugs. These receptors were taken from a young woman with Graves disease.

This clonotype was seen repeatedly, ten times or more. V is TRBV30 and J is TRBJ2-1; D uncertain. V shed 3 bases and J shed 2 bases, with 11 bases lying between them. The length of the CDR3 is 14 residues. From germline, CDR1 is GTSNPN and CDR2 SVGIG (reference sequence). The CDR3 region is CAWRDAAPYNEQFF. The CDR3 nucleotides are TGTGCCTGGAGAGACGCGGCTCCCTACAATGAGCAGTTCTTC. Variable domain in full (rest from reference TRBV30 and TRBJ2-1): SQTIHQWPATLVQPVGSPLSLECTVEGTSNPNLYWYRQAAGRGLQLLFYSVGIGQISSEVPQNLSASRPQDRQFILSSKKLLLSDSGFYLCAWRDAAPYNEQFFGPGTRLTVL.

On this clonotype: A much larger clone is a single base away; this may be a read error. The V and J genes are TRBV27 and TRBJ2-2, with 10 bases lining up with TRBD1. Looked up from germline, CDR1 is MNHEY and CDR2 is SMNVEV (reference sequence). The CDR3 covers 16 residues. V was clipped by 6 bases and J by 2 bases; unmatched bases: 6. CDR3 residues: CASRGQGRVNTGELFF. CDR3 coding DNA: TGTGCCAGCAGGGGACAGGGGAGGGTCAACACCGGGGAGCTGTTTTTT.

This clonotype was found many times. CDR3 bases: TGTGCCAGCAGTGTAGGAGTCCGCATCCAGCCCCAGCATTTT. Protein product: CASSVGVRIQPQHF. V is TRBV2 and J is TRBJ1-5; D uncertain. Germline values: CDR1 SNHLY, CDR2 FYNNEI. The length of the CDR3 is 14 residues. V lost 4 bases and J lost 7, with 14 bases in between.

This clonotype was seen a handful of times. The chain uses TRBV5-1 and TRBJ2-1; D not resolved. Trimming cost V 4 bases and J 13 bases, with 15 bases left between them. The V gene's germline CDR1 is SGHRS and CDR2 YFSETQ. The CDR3 covers 12 residues. CDR3 sequence: CASSQSSPVQFF. As DNA, the CDR3 is TGCGCCAGCAGCCAGTCCAGCCCGGTTCAGTTCTTC.

In regard to this clonotype: Germline is not matched at one junction end, which may reflect a read error. This sequence joins TRBV4-1 and TRBJ1-6; no firm D call. The CDR3 is made up of 12 amino acids. Germline V gene lookup returns CDR1 MGHRA and CDR2 YSYEKL. The CDR3 DNA reads TGCGCCAGCAGCCAAGATAAATCACCCCTCCACTTT. Translated: CASSQDKSPLHF.

This clonotype was seen at least ten times. V and J are TRBV4-1 and TRBJ1-2, with D maybe TRBD1 (5 bases). V lost 3 bases to trimming and J lost 3 bases, with 17 bases between them. The CDR3 contains 16 residues. Per germline, CDR1 MGHRA and CDR2 YSYEKL. The CDR3 protein is CASSQQGKRVDYGYTF. The CDR3 DNA reads TGCGCCAGCAGCCAGCAGGGAAAGAGGGTCGACTATGGCTACACCTTC.

This clonotype has more than one count but fewer than ten. The chain's CDR3 is CASSQEDVYNEQFF. CDR3 nucleotides: TGCGCCAGCAGCCAAGAGGACGTATACAATGAGCAGTTCTTC. The chain employs TRBV4-3 and TRBJ2-1; D remains unclear. Deletions cut 0 bases from V and 4 bases from J, with 7 bases between. CDR1 is LGHNA and CDR2 is YSLEER in the germline V gene. The CDR3 contains 14 residues.

This clonotype turned up a few times. This chain links TRBV5-4 with TRBJ2-1; the D is unclear. Per germline, CDR1 SGHNT and CDR2 YYREEE (reference sequence). Deletions cut 0 bases from V and 4 bases from J, with 14 bases between. The CDR3 runs to 16 residues. CDR3 nucleotide sequence: TGTGCCAGCAGCTTGGCACCTCATGGGGTTTACAATGAGCAGTTCTTC. Translating gives CASSLAPHGVYNEQFF.

The chain couples TRBV4-1 to TRBJ2-2, with TRBD2 identical over 9 bases. CDR1 and CDR2 from the germline V gene are MGHRA and YSYEKL. V was clipped by 1 base and J by 0 bases; unmatched bases: 12. CDR3 size: 20 residues. The CDR3 sequence: CASSQVTIPLAGTNTGELFF. DNA for the CDR3: TGCGCCAGCAGCCAAGTCACAATACCTCTAGCGGGGACGAACACCGGGGAGCTGTTTTTT.

This chain links TRBV7-9 with TRBJ1-5; tentative D call: TRBD1 (5 bases). The CDR3 is made up of 14 amino acids. Germline CDR1 reads SEHNR; CDR2 reads FQNEAQ (reference sequence). Trimming left V 5 bases short and J 7 bases short, with 15 bases between. The CDR3 protein is CASSGVGGVQPQHF. The CDR3 DNA reads as TGTGCCAGCAGCGGCGTTGGGGGGGTACAGCCCCAGCATTTT.

The chain carries TRBV9 and TRBJ2-3; tentatively, D is TRBD2 (5 bases). The ends were cut back, 3 bases at V and 9 bases at J, with 14 bases in the middle. In germline, CDR1 is SGDLS, CDR2 YYNGEE. This CDR3 comprises 13 residues. CDR3 nucleotide sequence: TGTGCCAGCAGCGCTCGTATTGGGGAGACGCAGTATTTT. It codes for CASSARIGETQYF.

This clonotype was found many times. The chain combines TRBV29-1 with TRBJ1-2; no reliable D call. The germline gives CDR1 SQVTM, CDR2 ANQGSEA. V dropped 6 bases and J dropped 4 bases, with 12 bases sitting between them. This CDR3 is 12 amino acids long. CDR3: CSVAALSYGYTF. For the CDR3, the DNA is TGCAGCGTGGCAGCGCTTAGCTATGGCTACACCTTC.

This clonotype was recorded many times. The chain carries TRBV12-3 or TRBV12-4 and TRBJ1-6, with TRBD1 matching 7 bases. CDR3 size: 16 residues. The trim removed 5 bases at V and 5 bases at J, leaving 9 bases unmatched. CDR3 DNA sequence: TGTGCCAGCAGTCCTCGGACAGGCGGGGATAATTCACCCCTCCACTTT. Its translation: CASSPRTGGDNSPLHF.

This clonotype was detected only a few times. The gene calls are TRBV6-5 and TRBJ2-7, with D possibly matching TRBD1 (5 bases). The V end lost 0 bases, the J end lost 6 bases, and 12 bases lay between the germline ends. Germline CDR1 reads MNHEY; CDR2 reads SVGAGI. This CDR3 is built from 14 residues. In DNA, the CDR3 is TGTGCCAGCAGTTACTCGTTGGCAGGGTCCGAGCAGTACTTC. Translation gives CASSYSLAGSEQYF.

This clonotype was seen at least ten times. The J gene is TRBJ2-7, the V gene TRBV18; D is undetermined. There are 14 residues in the CDR3. Per germline, CDR1 KGHSH and CDR2 LQKENI. The germline V and J ends were trimmed by 2 bases and 6 bases, with 14 bases remaining between them. DNA of the CDR3: TGTGCCAGCTCACCATCGATAAATACCCTCGAGCAGTACTTC. This sequence encodes CASSPSINTLEQYF.

The chain links TRBV28 to TRBJ1-5; a possible D gene is TRBD1 (6 bases). Trimming removed 6 bases from V and 6 bases from J, with 12 bases in between. In germline, CDR1 is MDHEN, CDR2 SYDVKM. The CDR3 sequence is 13 residues long. For the CDR3, the DNA is TGTGCCAGCAGGAGGGACAATACTCAGCCCCAGCATTTT. Its protein product is CASRRDNTQPQHF.

V gene TRBV6-1 combines with J gene TRBJ2-1, with TRBD2 as a possible D gene (6 bases). The CDR3 sequence is 15 residues long. CDR1 is MNHNS and CDR2 is SASEGT in the germline V gene. The V end lost 6 bases, the J end lost 0 bases, and 12 bases lay between the germline ends. The CDR3 DNA is TGTGCCAGCAGAATAGACGGGAGCTCCTACAATGAGCAGTTCTTC. The encoded protein is CASRIDGSSYNEQFF.

This clonotype occurred many times. The V gene is TRBV10-3, the J gene TRBJ2-2; 7 bases agree with TRBD2. The CDR3 loop spans 15 amino acids. The germline V gene encodes CDR1 ENHRY and CDR2 SYGVKD. Trimming at V came to 7 bases and at J to 0 bases, leaving 5 bases not matched to a gene. The CDR3 region has the DNA TGTGCCATCAAACGACTAGCCTCGAACACCGGGGAGCTGTTTTTT. Protein: CAIKRLASNTGELFF.

This clonotype was observed at least ten times. The rearrangement uses TRBV28 and TRBJ1-4; D unclear. V was shortened by 5 bases and J by 8 bases, with 12 bases between the two germline ends. Looked up from germline, CDR1 is MDHEN and CDR2 is SYDVKM. The CDR3 runs to 13 residues. CDR3 loop: CASSQLLGEKLFF. The DNA for the CDR3 is TGTGCCAGCAGTCAACTACTAGGGGAAAAACTGTTTTTT.

In this sample, this clonotype turned up many times. V is TRBV18 and J is TRBJ1-1; perhaps TRBD1 as D (6 bases). This CDR3 region has 16 residues. Germline CDR1 KGHSH, CDR2 LQKENI. V was pared by 6 bases and J by 4 bases, with 21 bases between. CDR3 loop: CASSLQGASGGTEAFF. The CDR3 DNA reads as TGTGCCAGCTCTCTACAGGGAGCGTCGGGCGGCACTGAAGCTTTCTTT. Full variable domain (remainder filled in from reference TRBV18 and TRBJ1-1): NAGVMQNPRHLVRRRGQEARLRCSPMKGHSHVYWYRQLPEEGLKFMVYLQKENIIDESGMPKERFSAEFPKEGPSILRIQQVVRGDSAAYFCASSLQGASGGTEAFFGQGTRLTVV.

This clonotype was seen repeatedly, ten times or more. The chain recombines TRBV18 with TRBJ1-1; D may be TRBD1 (5 bases). This CDR3 contains 15 residues. Germline lookup yields CDR1 KGHSH and CDR2 LQKENI. V gave up 3 bases and J gave up 1 base, with 12 bases separating them. In nucleotides, the CDR3 is TGTGCCAGCTCACCGGGGCAGGGAGGGAACACTGAAGCTTTCTTT. This sequence encodes CASSPGQGGNTEAFF. Full variable domain (outside the CDR3, taken from reference TRBV18 and TRBJ1-1): NAGVMQNPRHLVRRRGQEARLRCSPMKGHSHVYWYRQLPEEGLKFMVYLQKENIIDESGMPKERFSAEFPKEGPSILRIQQVVRGDSAAYFCASSPGQGGNTEAFFGQGTRLTVV.